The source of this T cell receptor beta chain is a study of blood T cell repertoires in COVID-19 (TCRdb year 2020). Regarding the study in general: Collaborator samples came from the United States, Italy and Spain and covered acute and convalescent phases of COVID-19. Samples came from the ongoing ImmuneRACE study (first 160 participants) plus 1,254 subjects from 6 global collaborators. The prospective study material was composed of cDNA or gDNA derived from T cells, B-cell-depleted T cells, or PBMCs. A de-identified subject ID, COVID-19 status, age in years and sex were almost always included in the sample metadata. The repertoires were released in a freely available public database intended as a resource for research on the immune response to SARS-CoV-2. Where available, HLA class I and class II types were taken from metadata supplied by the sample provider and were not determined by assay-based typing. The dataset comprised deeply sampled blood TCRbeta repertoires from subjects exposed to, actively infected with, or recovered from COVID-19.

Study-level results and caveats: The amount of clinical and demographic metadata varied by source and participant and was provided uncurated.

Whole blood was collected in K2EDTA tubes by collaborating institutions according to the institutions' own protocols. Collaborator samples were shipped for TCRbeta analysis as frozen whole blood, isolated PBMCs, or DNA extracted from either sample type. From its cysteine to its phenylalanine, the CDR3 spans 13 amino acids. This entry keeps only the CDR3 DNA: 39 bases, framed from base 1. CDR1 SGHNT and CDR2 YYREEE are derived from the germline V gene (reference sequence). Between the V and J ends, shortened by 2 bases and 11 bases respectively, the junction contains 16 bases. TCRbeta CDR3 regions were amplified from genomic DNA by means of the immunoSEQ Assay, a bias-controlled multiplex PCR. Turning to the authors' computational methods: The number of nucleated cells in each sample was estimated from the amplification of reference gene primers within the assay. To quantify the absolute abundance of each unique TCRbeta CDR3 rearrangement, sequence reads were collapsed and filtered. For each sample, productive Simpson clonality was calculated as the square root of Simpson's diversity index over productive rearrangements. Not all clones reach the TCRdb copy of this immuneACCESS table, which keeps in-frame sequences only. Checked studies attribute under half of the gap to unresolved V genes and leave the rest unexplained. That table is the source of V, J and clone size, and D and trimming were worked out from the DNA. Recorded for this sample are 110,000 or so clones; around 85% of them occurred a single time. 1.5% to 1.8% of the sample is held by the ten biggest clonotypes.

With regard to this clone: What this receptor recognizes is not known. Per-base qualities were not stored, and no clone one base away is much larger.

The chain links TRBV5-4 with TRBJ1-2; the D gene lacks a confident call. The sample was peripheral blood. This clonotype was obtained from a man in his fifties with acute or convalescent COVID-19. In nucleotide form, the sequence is TGTGCCAGCAGCTTTGGCGTGGAAAACGGGTACACCTTC. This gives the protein CASSFGVENGYTF.